Listed below are T cell receptor beta chains from one sample, sequenced in a study of T cell responses to AZD1222 COVID-19 vaccine. Generated by immunoSEQ multiplex PCR, the TCRdb table keeps only in-frame clones and is missing some. Here the sample spans roughly 150,000 clones, around 87% being singletons. The sequencing used peripheral blood, collected 28 days after the second AZD1222 dose. These receptors were collected from an adult who received the AZD1222 COVID-19 vaccine. The CDR3 runs from the conserved cysteine through the conserved F or W. A D gene is named only where the DNA matches it firmly. Clone size is stated in some rows and not others, as once, few, many or a class when expanded.

abundance,j_gene,d_gene,v_gene,CDR3aa,CDR3nt
.,TRBJ1-1,.,TRBV18,CASSPRRAPTGTPEAFF,TGTGCCAGCTCACCACGAAGAGCGCCAACAGGAACCCCTGAAGCTTTCTTT
once,TRBJ1-3,TRBD1,TRBV19,CASRMDRYSGNTIYF,TGTGCCAGTAGGATGGACAGGTACTCTGGAAACACCATATATTTT
.,TRBJ1-4,TRBD1,TRBV7-9,CASSQGQGIDNEKLFF,TGTGCCAGCAGCCAGGGACAGGGGATTGATAATGAAAAACTGTTTTTT
.,TRBJ1-6,TRBD1,TRBV18,CASSRGQAGNSPLHF,TGTGCCAGCTCGAGGGGACAGGCTGGAAATTCACCCCTCCACTTT
.,TRBJ1-4,.,TRBV3-1/TRBV3-2,CASSSPVIEKLFF,TGTGCCAGCAGCTCCCCCGTAATTGAAAAACTGTTTTTT
.,TRBJ2-3,.,TRBV18,CASSPQDTQYF,TGTGCCAGCTCACCCCAAGATACGCAGTATTTT
.,TRBJ2-3,.,TRBV14,CASSRLADTQYF,TGTGCCAGCAGCCGACTAGCAGATACGCAGTATTTT
.,TRBJ2-3,TRBD2,TRBV27,CASLPLRAGVTPSQYF,TGTGCCAGCCTCCCCCTCCGGGCGGGAGTCACTCCATCGCAGTATTTT
.,TRBJ2-2,.,TRBV5-1,CASSWRQGNTGELFF,TGCGCCAGCAGCTGGCGGCAGGGGAACACCGGGGAGCTGTTTTTT
few,TRBJ2-5,.,TRBV7-9,CASSSGRQEETQYF,TGTGCCAGCAGCTCCGGGAGACAGGAAGAGACCCAGTACTTC
.,TRBJ2-1,.,TRBV4-3,CASSQDRIISYNEQFF,TGCGCCAGCAGCCAAGATCGTATCATCTCCTACAATGAGCAGTTCTTC
.,TRBJ2-1,TRBD2,TRBV6-5,CASSSLAGGPSDEQFF,TGTGCCAGCAGTTCGCTAGCGGGAGGGCCCTCAGATGAGCAGTTCTTC
.,TRBJ2-7,.,TRBV3-1/TRBV3-2,CASSQVGRRAGEQYF,TGTGCCAGCAGCCAAGTGGGCAGGAGGGCGGGGGAGCAGTACTTC
.,TRBJ2-5,TRBD2,TRBV11-2,CASSLVAGDQETQYF,TGTGCCAGCAGCTTAGTGGCGGGAGACCAAGAGACCCAGTACTTC
.,TRBJ1-1,.,TRBV5-6,CASSAGNTEAFF,TGTGCCAGCAGCGCAGGGAACACTGAAGCTTTCTTT
.,TRBJ1-2,.,TRBV19,CASSIINAGRDGYTF,TGTGCCAGTAGTATAATAAATGCGGGGCGCGACGGCTACACCTTC
.,TRBJ1-6,.,TRBV6-5,CASSYLHTGNSPLHF,TGTGCCAGCAGCTATTTACATACTGGTAATTCACCCCTCCACTTT
few,TRBJ2-7,TRBD2,TRBV5-4,CASRLAGTYEQYF,TGTGCCAGCAGGCTAGCGGGGACCTACGAGCAGTACTTC
.,TRBJ1-3,.,TRBV6-6,CASSLQGTGNTIYF,TGTGCCAGCAGTTTACAGGGAACTGGAAACACCATATATTTT
.,TRBJ2-3,TRBD2,TRBV28,CASSLTSGRGTDTQYF,TGTGCCAGCAGTTTGACTAGCGGGAGGGGCACAGATACGCAGTATTTT
.,TRBJ1-2,TRBD1,TRBV27,CARGTELNGGYTF,TGTGCCAGGGGGACAGAACTAAACGGAGGCTACACCTTC
.,TRBJ2-1,TRBD2,TRBV24-1,CATSEPGLAGRNNEQFF,TGTGCCACCAGTGAACCGGGACTAGCGGGACGAAACAATGAGCAGTTCTTC
.,TRBJ1-5,.,TRBV27,CASSLGGNSNQPQHF,TGTGCCAGCAGTTTAGGGGGGAATAGCAATCAGCCCCAGCATTTT
.,TRBJ2-2,.,TRBV19,CASSPLNTGELFF,TGTGCCAGTAGTCCCCTGAACACCGGGGAGCTGTTTTTT
.,TRBJ1-1,.,TRBV6-5,CASSFPGNTEAFF,TGTGCCAGCAGTTTTCCGGGGAACACTGAAGCTTTCTTT
.,TRBJ2-4,TRBD1,TRBV7-9,CASSFDPGQGAQNIQYF,TGTGCCAGCAGCTTCGACCCGGGACAGGGGGCCCAAAACATTCAGTACTTC
.,TRBJ1-4,.,TRBV28,CASSLPAAAATNEKLFF,TGTGCCAGCAGTTTACCCGCCGCCGCGGCGACTAATGAAAAACTGTTTTTT